Shown below are 9 T cell receptor beta chains from a single sample sequenced in a study of CD8+CD57+ T cells in acquired aplastic anemia. It was genomic DNA that served as the template for profiling TCR beta VDJ and CDR3. Via MiXCR, TCRdb re-called the reads, giving one row per CDR3 protein. The table has a few hundred thousand distinct CDR3 sequences, 65% to 80% seen once. Sequencing was done on a sample of sorted CD4+, CD8+, or CD8+CD57+ T cells (not recorded which) from PBMCs. The receptor source for this set is a human donor in good health, serving as a control.

This clonotype was seen repeatedly, ten times or more. The chain carries TRBV20-1 and TRBJ2-1; 15 positions match TRBD2. CDR1 and CDR2 from the germline V gene are DFQATT and SNEGSKA (reference sequence). The ends lost 3 bases at V and 4 bases at J; junction bases unmatched: 4. The CDR3 is 16 residues long. CDR3 DNA: TGCAGTGCTAGCGGGACTAGCGGGGGGCGGTACAATGAGCAGTTCTTC. Translated: CSASGTSGGRYNEQFF.

This clonotype occurred many times. The chain is built from TRBV9 and TRBJ2-1; 10 positions match TRBD2. Germline V CDR1 and CDR2: SGDLS, YYNGEE. V shed 0 bases, J shed 8 bases, and the junction held 5 bases outside the gene matches. This CDR3 has 15 amino acids. The CDR3 sequence is CASSVGSGGAHEQFF. CDR3 nucleotide sequence: TGTGCCAGCAGCGTAGGGAGCGGGGGGGCCCATGAGCAGTTCTTC.

The chain has TRBV10-3 and TRBJ1-1; the D gene is possibly TRBD1 (6 bases). Trimming pared 4 bases from V and 1 base from J, leaving 16 bases between. This CDR3 has 16 residues. Germline assignment: CDR1 ENHRY and CDR2 SYGVKD. This CDR3 reads CAISASGALGNTEAFF. CDR3 coding DNA: TGTGCCATCAGTGCGTCAGGGGCATTAGGGAACACTGAAGCTTTCTTT.

Worth noting for this clonotype: A junction end diverges from the germline sequence, so it may reflect a read error. The chain joins TRBV24-1 to TRBJ2-3; maybe TRBD2 (6 bases). The CDR3 has 14 residues. CDR1 is KGHDR and CDR2 is SFDVKD in the germline V gene. CDR3 sequence: CATSGGERTDTRYF. CDR3 nucleotide sequence: TGTGCCACCAGTGGCGGGGAGCGCACAGATACGCGGTATTTT.

This clonotype was observed at least ten times. The chain uses TRBV20-1 and TRBJ2-1, with 11 nucleotides matching TRBD2. V lost 6 bases, J lost 4 bases, and 2 bases stayed unmatched. Germline CDR1 and CDR2: DFQATT and SNEGSKA (reference sequence). The CDR3 is 13 residues long. CDR3 amino acids: CSAGTSGYNEQFF. CDR3 DNA: TGCAGTGCAGGGACTAGCGGTTACAATGAGCAGTTCTTC.

This clonotype has just one count. The J gene is TRBJ2-2, the V gene TRBV20-1; TRBD2 aligns across 8 bases. J lost 7 bases, V lost 5 bases, and 3 bases had no gene match. The CDR3 runs to 12 residues. CDR1 DFQATT and CDR2 SNEGSKA come from the germline V gene (reference sequence). The CDR3 reads CSAPGTSGELFF. CDR3 DNA: TGCAGTGCTCCCGGGACTAGCGGGGAGCTGTTTTTT.

The chain uses TRBV2 and TRBJ1-2; D not certain. The V end lost 8 bases, the J end lost 5 bases, and 6 bases lay between the germline ends. Germline V lookup: CDR1 SNHLY, CDR2 FYNNEI. The CDR3 loop spans 10 amino acids. DNA of the CDR3: TGTGCCAGCTGGGTGTATGGCTACACCTTC. It is translated as CASWVYGYTF.

V gene TRBV7-2 combines with J gene TRBJ2-5; TRBD2 agrees at 7 bases. This CDR3 is 16 amino acids long. Trimming removed 7 bases from V and 4 bases from J; junction bases left unmatched: 15. Germline loops: CDR1 SGHTA, CDR2 FQGNSA. In DNA form, the CDR3 reads TGTGCCAGCATCCGAGCCGCGGGGGTTTCAGGAGAGACCCAGTACTTC. Encoded protein: CASIRAAGVSGETQYF.

V is TRBV4-3 and J is TRBJ2-2; D may be TRBD1 or TRBD2 (5 bases each). Germline CDR1 LGHNA, CDR2 YSLEER. The CDR3 runs 14 residues. CDR3 coding DNA: TGCAGCGGCAGATCGGTTAGGGGCACCGGGGAGCTGTTTTTT. It codes for CSGRSVRGTGELFF.